This is a list of T cell receptor beta chains from one sample in a study of blood T cell repertoires in COVID-19. Sequenced by immunoSEQ multiplex PCR; TCRdb stores in-frame clones only, minus some. The table lists about 320,000 clones, about 92% of them singletons, with approximately 2.5% in the top ten. The sequencing input was PBMCs or T cells enriched from blood (not recorded which). These receptors originate from a man aged 60 to 75 who had recovered from COVID-19. Both conserved end residues are part of each CDR3. The D gene is left open where the match is weak. Clone size, where shown, is once, few, many, or a class for clones that have expanded.

v_gene	abundance	j_gene	d_gene	CDR3aa	CDR3nt
TRBV11-2	.	TRBJ2-1	TRBD2	CASSSLAGGPENEQFF	TGTGCCAGCAGCTCATTAGCGGGAGGGCCCGAAAATGAGCAGTTCTTC
TRBV7-9	.	TRBJ1-4	.	CASSLAETTNEKLFF	TGTGCCAGCAGCTTAGCAGAGACAACTAATGAAAAACTGTTTTTT
TRBV10-3	.	TRBJ1-5	.	CAISGGQNQPQHF	TGTGCCATCAGTGGGGGACAAAATCAGCCCCAGCATTTT
TRBV2	.	TRBJ2-3	.	CASRLAGSGDTQYF	TGTGCCAGCAGGCTTGCTGGGAGTGGAGATACGCAGTATTTT
TRBV6-5	.	TRBJ2-7	TRBD1	CASSYRGQGLYEQYF	TGTGCCAGCAGTTACAGGGGGCAGGGGTTGTACGAGCAGTACTTC
TRBV4-2	.	TRBJ2-6	.	CASSQLTASGANVLTF	TGTGCCAGCAGCCAATTGACAGCATCTGGGGCCAACGTCCTGACTTTC
TRBV7-9	.	TRBJ1-4	.	CASSLAEVANEKLFF	TGTGCCAGCAGCTTAGCGGAGGTGGCTAATGAAAAACTGTTTTTT
TRBV11-3	once	TRBJ2-7	.	CASSPTTAYEQYF	TGTGCCAGCAGCCCCACAACAGCTTACGAGCAGTACTTC
TRBV24-1	.	TRBJ2-1	.	CATSAVNGDEQFF	TGTGCCACCAGTGCCGTGAACGGGGATGAGCAGTTCTTC
TRBV5-1	.	TRBJ2-3	.	CASSLVRGGSTDTQYF	TGCGCCAGCAGCTTGGTACGCGGAGGTAGCACAGATACGCAGTATTTT
TRBV28	.	TRBJ1-2	.	CASSSRNRVHGYTF	TGTGCCAGCAGTTCCAGAAACAGGGTGCATGGCTACACCTTC
TRBV5-1	.	TRBJ2-5	TRBD2	CASSQGLAGGPETQYF	TGCGCCAGCAGTCAAGGACTAGCGGGGGGTCCGGAGACCCAGTACTTC
TRBV11-3	.	TRBJ2-7	TRBD1	CASSLYGTGGEQYF	TGTGCCAGCAGCCTGTACGGGACAGGGGGCGAGCAGTACTTC
TRBV4-2	few	TRBJ2-2	.	CASSPSVEVPGELFF	TGTGCCAGCAGCCCCTCGGTTGAGGTCCCCGGGGAGCTGTTTTTT
TRBV7-9	.	TRBJ2-7	TRBD2	CASSFPGLAGGPRYYEQYF	TGTGCCAGCAGCTTCCCCGGACTAGCGGGAGGGCCTAGGTACTACGAGCAGTACTTC
TRBV5-5	.	TRBJ2-2	.	CASTQGRAQTTGELFF	TGTGCCAGCACCCAGGGGAGGGCTCAGACGACCGGGGAGCTGTTTTTT
TRBV30	.	TRBJ1-6	.	CAWTIGVNSPLHF	TGTGCCTGGACCATAGGGGTTAATTCACCCCTCCACTTT
TRBV19	once	TRBJ1-6	TRBD1	CASSKTGPILSPLHF	TGTGCCAGTAGTAAGACAGGGCCGATTTTGTCACCCCTCCACTTT
TRBV4-3	.	TRBJ1-2	.	CASSQTRGGYTF	TGCGCCAGCAGCCAAACACGTGGTGGCTACACCTTC
TRBV20-1	.	TRBJ1-1	.	CSARQFSEAFF	TGCAGTGCTAGACAGTTCTCTGAAGCTTTCTTT
TRBV5-1	.	TRBJ1-4	.	CASSNPLHSEEKLFF	TGCGCCAGCAGCAACCCTTTGCATTCCGAGGAAAAACTGTTTTTT
TRBV7-3	.	TRBJ2-3	.	CASSLTGDYTDTQYF	TGTGCCAGCAGCTTAACTGGAGACTACACAGATACGCAGTATTTT
TRBV6-5	.	TRBJ1-5	TRBD1	CASLEGGRPQHF	TGTGCCAGCTTGGAAGGGGGCAGGCCCCAGCATTTT
TRBV29-1	.	TRBJ2-7	.	CSVGKGVSYEQYF	TGCAGCGTTGGAAAGGGGGTTTCCTACGAGCAGTACTTC
TRBV5-1	.	TRBJ2-3	.	CASSLEAGASTDTQYF	TGCGCCAGCAGCTTGGAAGCAGGGGCGAGCACAGATACGCAGTATTTT
TRBV5-1	.	TRBJ2-7	TRBD1	CASSLGQGEYEQYF	TGCGCCAGCAGCCTTGGACAGGGGGAGTACGAGCAGTACTTC